This T cell receptor beta chain was sequenced for a study of CD8+CD57+ T cells in acquired aplastic anemia. On the study more broadly: Sorted CD4+ and CD8+ cell DNA averaged about 3.5 ug. Healthy donors averaged roughly 11 million reads for CD4+ cells. Notes on the study in general: Shared by patients and controls, 25 to 30 CD8+ CDR3s were abundant in patients.

As to this clonotype: Antigen specificity is unknown.

Genomic DNA, serving as template, underwent TCR beta VDJ and CDR3 profiling. One entry per CDR3 protein, called by TCRdb with MiXCR from the reads. The data show 55,000 to 80,000 distinct CDR3 sequences, around 50% seen once. The clonotype originates from a human donor in good health, serving as a control. Specimen: sorted CD4+, CD8+, or CD8+CD57+ T cells (not recorded which) from PBMCs.

This CDR3 is CASSPPTGFVYEQYF. CDR3 bases: TGTGCCAGCAGCCCACCAACAGGGTTTGTCTACGAGCAGTACTTC. The V call is TRBV7-9, the J call TRBJ2-7; D might be TRBD1 (6 bases). CDR1 and CDR2 from the germline V gene are SEHNR and FQNEAQ (reference sequence). The length of the CDR3 is 15 residues. The V gene lost 5 bases and the J gene lost 3 bases, with 17 bases spanning the gap.